The 11 T cell receptor beta chains below were found in one sample sequenced in a study of cytomegalovirus exposure and HLA in healthy donors. A multiplex PCR was run with 60 Vbeta primers and 13 Jbeta primers. Assay used: immunoSEQ multiplex PCR; TCRdb lists only in-frame clones, some missing. The sample includes about 140,000 clones, approximately 80% seen only once; the top ten take around 2%. The sequenced material came from PBMCs. All receptors derive from a woman between 40 and 55 years old in good health and CMV-seronegative.

The V call is TRBV29-1, the J call TRBJ2-3, with TRBD2 matching 9 bases. V was clipped by 5 bases and J by 6 bases; unmatched bases: 6. The CDR3 is 13 residues long. CDR1 and CDR2 from the germline V gene are SQVTM and ANQGSEA. The CDR3 protein is CSVSAGGADTQYF. The CDR3 region has the DNA TGCAGCGTTTCAGCGGGGGGCGCGGATACGCAGTATTTT.

The rearrangement links TRBV4-2 to TRBJ2-7, with 8 positions matching TRBD2. Germline CDR1 and CDR2: LGHNA and YNFKEQ. The CDR3 sequence is 17 residues long. Trimming removed 0 bases from V and 7 bases from J; junction bases left unmatched: 14. CDR3 in amino acids: CASSQESDRIGREEQYF. The CDR3 DNA sequence: TGTGCCAGCAGCCAAGAGTCGGATAGAATCGGGAGGGAAGAGCAGTACTTC.

In its sample, this clone was seen a few times. The CDR3 loop is CASGHRGRYGYTF. CDR3 DNA sequence: TGTGCCAGTGGACACAGGGGAAGGTATGGCTACACCTTC. The gene calls are TRBV19 and TRBJ1-2, with TRBD1 matching over 7 bases. The CDR3 has 13 residues. Germline V gene lookup returns CDR1 LNHDA and CDR2 SQIVND (reference sequence). Losses at the gene ends were 8 bases for V and 5 bases for J; bases not matched to a gene: 8.

The chain links TRBV30 to TRBJ1-1; the D is unclear. CDR3 length equals 14 residues. The ends were cut back, 0 bases at V and 7 bases at J, with 15 bases in the middle. Germline V CDR1 and CDR2: GTSNPN, SVGIG (reference sequence). As DNA, the CDR3 is TGTGCCTGGAGTGTTGACTCGGGGAAGTATGAAGCTTTCTTT. Encoded protein: CAWSVDSGKYEAFF.

Only a few counts were recorded for this clone. The rearrangement joins TRBV4-3 to TRBJ2-7, with D possibly TRBD1 on 6 matching bases. Trimming removed 0 bases at V and 2 bases at J, with 11 bases between. Germline V gene lookup returns CDR1 LGHNA and CDR2 YSLEER. The CDR3 is 15 residues long. The CDR3 DNA follows: TGCGCCAGCAGCCAAGATCCAGGGGACCCCTACGAGCAGTACTTC. Translation gives CASSQDPGDPYEQYF.

This clone occurred a few times. The chain carries TRBV4-3 and TRBJ1-5; D possibly corresponds to TRBD1 (5 bases). Per germline, CDR1 LGHNA and CDR2 YSLEER. Trimming took off 1 base at V and 4 bases at J, with 11 bases between the two ends. The CDR3 spans 15 residues. CDR3 sequence reads: CASSQVGGRNQPQHF. For the CDR3, the DNA is TGCGCCAGCAGCCAAGTGGGGGGGAGGAATCAGCCCCAGCATTTT.

The chain uses TRBV5-4 and TRBJ2-7; the match to TRBD2 covers 11 bases. Germline-derived CDR1 and CDR2 are SGHNT and YYREEE (reference sequence). Trimming at V came to 0 bases and at J to 3 bases, leaving 2 bases not matched to a gene. The CDR3 spans 15 residues. CDR3 in amino acids: CASSLGLAGNYEQYF. As DNA, the CDR3 is TGTGCCAGCAGCTTGGGACTAGCGGGAAACTACGAGCAGTACTTC. Looking up the rest from reference TRBV5-4 and TRBJ2-7 gives the full variable domain: ETGVTQSPTHLIKTRGQQVTLRCSSQSGHNTVSWYQQALGQGPQFIFQYYREEENGRGNFPPRFSGLQFPNYSSELNVNALELDDSALYLCASSLGLAGNYEQYFGPGTRLTVT.

By its share, this clone is medium-sized. The chain links TRBV4-2 to TRBJ2-1, with 7 positions matching TRBD1. CDR3 length: 15 amino acids. The junction had 4 bases not matched to a gene; V was cut back by 1 base and J by 4 bases. Germline V gene sequence: CDR1 LGHNA, CDR2 YNFKEQ. CDR3 sequence reads: CASSQAQGDYNEQFF. The CDR3 DNA follows: TGTGCCAGCAGCCAAGCGCAGGGGGATTACAATGAGCAGTTCTTC.

V gene TRBV2 combines with J gene TRBJ1-2; 7 nucleotides line up with TRBD1. CDR1 is SNHLY and CDR2 is FYNNEI in the germline V gene. V lost 6 bases, J lost 10 bases, and 11 bases stayed unmatched. The CDR3 sequence is 13 residues long. The CDR3 DNA reads TGTGCCAGCAGAGACAGGGCTTTAGGGCTCTACACCTTC. Translated, it gives CASRDRALGLYTF.

The chain combines TRBV10-3 with TRBJ2-2; TRBD2 aligns across 12 bases. V was pared by 5 bases and J by 7 bases, with 8 bases of the junction left unmatched. This CDR3 is built from 16 residues. The V gene's germline CDR1 is ENHRY and CDR2 SYGVKD. CDR3 amino acids: CAISRLAGDPNGELFF. CDR3 in DNA: TGTGCCATCAGTCGACTAGCGGGAGACCCGAACGGGGAGCTGTTTTTT.

This chain uses TRBV19 with TRBJ2-4; D possibly corresponds to TRBD2 (6 bases). Trimming removed 6 bases at V and 0 bases at J, with 18 bases between. This CDR3 region has 17 residues. Germline CDR1 is LNHDA and CDR2 is SQIVND (reference sequence). DNA of the CDR3: TGTGCCAGTAGCTCCCCCCAGGCGGGGCTAGCCAAAAACATTCAGTACTTC. It yields the protein CASSSPQAGLAKNIQYF.